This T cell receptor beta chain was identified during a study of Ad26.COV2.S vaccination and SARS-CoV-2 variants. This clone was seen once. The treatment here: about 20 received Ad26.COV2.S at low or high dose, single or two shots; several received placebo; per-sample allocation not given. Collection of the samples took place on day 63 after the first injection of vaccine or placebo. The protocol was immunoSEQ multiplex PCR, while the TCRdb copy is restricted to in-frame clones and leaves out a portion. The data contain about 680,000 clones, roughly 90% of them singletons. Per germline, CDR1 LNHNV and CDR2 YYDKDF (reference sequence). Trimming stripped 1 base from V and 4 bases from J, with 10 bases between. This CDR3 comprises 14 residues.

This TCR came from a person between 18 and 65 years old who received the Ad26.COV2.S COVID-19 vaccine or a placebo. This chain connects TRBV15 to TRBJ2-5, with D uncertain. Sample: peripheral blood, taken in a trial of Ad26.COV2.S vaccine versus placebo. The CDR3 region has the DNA TGTGCCACCAGCAGAGCGCGGTTGGGAGAGACCCAGTACTTC. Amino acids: CATSRARLGETQYF.